This TCR beta chain derives from a study of CD8 T cells in Susac syndrome. This clonotype is a singleton in its sample. It was with random hexamers that about 0.45 to 1 ug RNA was reverse transcribed. Amplification of TCR beta CDR3 used immunoSEQ multiplex PCR across 54 Vbeta and 13 Jbeta. TCRdb re-analysed the immunoSEQ multiplex PCR reads in MiXCR, keeping a single row per CDR3 protein. The data hold 250,000 to 300,000 distinct CDR3 sequences, with around 83% observed a single time. V lost 1 base and J lost 8; bases outside the gene matches: 2. CDR3 length: 14 amino acids. Germline lookup yields CDR1 MGHRA and CDR2 YSYEKL.

Sequencing was carried out using CD8+ T cells from PBMCs. This clonotype originated in a human donor with multiple sclerosis. J is TRBJ2-4 and V is TRBV4-1, with TRBD2 matching over 10 bases. The CDR3 loop reads CASSQALAGDIQYF. CDR3 coding DNA: TGCGCCAGCAGCCAAGCCCTAGCGGGAGACATTCAGTACTTC.